Listed below are T cell receptor beta chains from one sample, sequenced in a study of neurological immune-mediated disorders. TCRdb redid the calling of the 5' RACE reads with MiXCR, one entry per CDR3 protein. The sample has around 83,000 distinct CDR3 sequences, roughly an eighth seen once. Sequenced input: PBMCs. These receptors were obtained from a woman between 45 and 65 years old in good health. Both conserved end residues are part of each CDR3. Rows may omit the clone size; those that give it use once, few, many or a size class.

v_call | clone_size | cdr3_aa
TRBV5-1 | . | CASSPDRRGTDTQYF
TRBV3-1 | many | CASGPSGSYEQYF
TRBV9 | many | CASSRTGVTRTEAFF
TRBV12-3/TRBV12-4 | many | CASSPPTGVNTEAFF
TRBV28 | many | CASSFYRDTQYF
TRBV5-5 | many | CASSLVAGTDTQYF
TRBV20-1 | many | CSARDPLAGGEEQFF
TRBV5-1 | many | CASSSGGAPGANVLTF
TRBV29-1 | many | CSVHLGQGNTEAFF
TRBV11-2 | many | CASSLDEGPYEQYF
TRBV30 | . | CAWIRQGFGQETQYF
TRBV5-1 | many | CASSLRTGRNSPLHF
TRBV29-1 | many | CSGAHRGSYEQYF
TRBV5-5 | many | CASSSRATERTDTQYF
TRBV21-1 | many | CASFRDPQETQYF
TRBV12-3/TRBV12-4 | many | CASSFPGRASSYEQYF
TRBV7-9 | many | CASSPTGVKGDTQYF
TRBV5-1 | many | CASSQDSGNTIYF
TRBV5-1 | . | CASSPGRGGTGGNEKFF
TRBV6-5 | many | CASSYVWSISGANVLTF
TRBV5-1 | many | CASSLTSGETDTQYF
TRBV20-1 | many | CSARDPAGGRNNEQFF
TRBV14 | many | CASSEGNADTQYF
TRBV15 | . | CAASRVQPQPIAKNIQYF
TRBV7-2 | few | CASSRQGEAYNEQFF
TRBV20-1 | many | CSARDYRGREKLFF
TRBV7-8 | many | CASSLLNHWTSGNPTGSYEQYF
TRBV5-1 | many | CASSPGRITGELFF
TRBV7-9 | many | CASLPGRANTEAFF
TRBV5-6 | few | CASSLLGQQGLRDQETQYF
TRBV20-1 | many | CSAANLWGEETQYF